This T cell receptor beta chain was found in a study of memory B cells and T cells in multiple sclerosis. Findings and limits, study-wide: Compartments had unequal clone-set sizes, affecting shared clonotype counts.

Regarding this clone: Its antigen is undetermined.

Per germline, CDR1 SGHAT and CDR2 FQDESV (reference sequence). With V trimmed by 4 bases and J by 3 bases, 2 bases remained unmatched. This CDR3 region has 14 residues. Clones were read by immunoSEQ multiplex PCR, and TCRdb kept only the in-frame ones, dropping some. The sample lists more than 12,000 clones, about 70% occurring once. The chain joins TRBV11-1 to TRBJ2-7, with 11 nucleotides matching TRBD1. Sequenced input: memory (CD45RO+) CD4+ T cells from blood. The clonotype originates from a human donor with multiple sclerosis. The CDR3 sequence: CASSSGTGGYEQYF. CDR3 sequence (DNA): TGTGCCAGCAGCTCCGGGACAGGGGGCTACGAGCAGTACTTC.